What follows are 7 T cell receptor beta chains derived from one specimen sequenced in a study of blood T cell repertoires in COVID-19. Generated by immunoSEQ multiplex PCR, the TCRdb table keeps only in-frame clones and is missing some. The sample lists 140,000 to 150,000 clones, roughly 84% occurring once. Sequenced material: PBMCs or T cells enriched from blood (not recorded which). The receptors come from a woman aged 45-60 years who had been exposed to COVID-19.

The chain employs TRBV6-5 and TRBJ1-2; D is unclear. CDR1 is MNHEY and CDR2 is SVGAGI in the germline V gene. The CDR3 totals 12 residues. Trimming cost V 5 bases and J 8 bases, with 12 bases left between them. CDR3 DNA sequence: TGTGCCAGCAGTCCACCGACGGAGGGCTACACCTTC. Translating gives CASSPPTEGYTF.

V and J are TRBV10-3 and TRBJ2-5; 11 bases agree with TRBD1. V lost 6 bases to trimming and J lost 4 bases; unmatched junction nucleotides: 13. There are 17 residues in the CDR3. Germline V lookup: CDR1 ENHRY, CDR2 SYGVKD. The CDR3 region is CAISPSHRDRGIETQYF. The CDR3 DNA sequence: TGTGCCATCAGCCCTTCGCATCGGGACAGGGGGATAGAGACCCAGTACTTC.

This chain's CDR3 is CASSPRLGTGNYEQYF. Written as DNA, the CDR3 is TGTGCCAGCAGTCCTAGACTTGGGACAGGCAACTACGAGCAGTACTTC. V usage is TRBV27 and J usage is TRBJ2-7; 8 bases fit TRBD1. Germline V gives CDR1 MNHEY, CDR2 SMNVEV (reference sequence). J gave up 3 bases and V 5 bases, and 12 bases lay outside the gene matches. CDR3 size: 16 residues.

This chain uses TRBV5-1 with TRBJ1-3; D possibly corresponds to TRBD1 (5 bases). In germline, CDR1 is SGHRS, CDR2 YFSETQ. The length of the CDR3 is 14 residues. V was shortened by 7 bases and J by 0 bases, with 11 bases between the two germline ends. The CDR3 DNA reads TGCGCCAGCGCCCCGGGGGACTCTGGAAACACCATATATTTT. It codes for CASAPGDSGNTIYF. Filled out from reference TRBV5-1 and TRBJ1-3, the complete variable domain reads KAGVTQTPRYLIKTRGQQVTLSCSPISGHRSVSWYQQTPGQGLQFLFEYFSETQRNKGNFPGRFSGRQFSNSRSEMNVSTLELGDSALYLCASAPGDSGNTIYFGEGSWLTVV.

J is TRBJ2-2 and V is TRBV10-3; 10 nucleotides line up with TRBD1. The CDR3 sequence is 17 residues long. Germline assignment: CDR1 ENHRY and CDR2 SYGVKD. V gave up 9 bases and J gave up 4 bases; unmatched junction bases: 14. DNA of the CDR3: TGTGCCATACTAACTGACAGGGGGCACAGCTCCACCGGGGAGCTGTTTTTT. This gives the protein CAILTDRGHSSTGELFF.

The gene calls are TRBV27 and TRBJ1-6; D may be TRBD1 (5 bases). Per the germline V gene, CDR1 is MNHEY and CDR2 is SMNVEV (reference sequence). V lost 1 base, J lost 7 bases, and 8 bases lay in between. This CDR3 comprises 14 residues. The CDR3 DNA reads TGTGCCAGCAGTTTATGGGGCTCCAATTCACCCCTCCACTTT. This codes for CASSLWGSNSPLHF.

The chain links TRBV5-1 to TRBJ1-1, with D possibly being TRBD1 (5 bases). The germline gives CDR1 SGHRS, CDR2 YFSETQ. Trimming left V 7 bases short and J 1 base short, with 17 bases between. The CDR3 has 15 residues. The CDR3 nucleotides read TGCGCCAGCCGGGAGGGGCACGGAGGGAACACTGAAGCTTTCTTT. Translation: CASREGHGGNTEAFF.